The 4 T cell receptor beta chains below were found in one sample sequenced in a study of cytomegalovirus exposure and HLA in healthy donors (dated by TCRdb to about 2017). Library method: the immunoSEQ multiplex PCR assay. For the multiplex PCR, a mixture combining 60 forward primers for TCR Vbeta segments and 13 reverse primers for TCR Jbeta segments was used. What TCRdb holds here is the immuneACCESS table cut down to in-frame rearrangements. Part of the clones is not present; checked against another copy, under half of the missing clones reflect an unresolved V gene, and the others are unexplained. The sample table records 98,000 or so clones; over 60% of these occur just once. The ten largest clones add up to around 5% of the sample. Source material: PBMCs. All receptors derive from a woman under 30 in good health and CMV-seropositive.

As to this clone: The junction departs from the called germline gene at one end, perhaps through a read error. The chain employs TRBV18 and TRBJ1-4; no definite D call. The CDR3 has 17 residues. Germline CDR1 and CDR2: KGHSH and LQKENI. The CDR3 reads CASSPADIGVSKEKLFF. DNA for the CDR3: TGTGCCAGCTCACCGGCCGACATTGGCGTGTCTAAGGAAAAACTGTTTTTT.

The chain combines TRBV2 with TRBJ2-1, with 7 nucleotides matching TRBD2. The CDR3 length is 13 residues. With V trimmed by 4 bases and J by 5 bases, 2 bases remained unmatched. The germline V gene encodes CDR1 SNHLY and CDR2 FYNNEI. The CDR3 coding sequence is TGTGCCAGCAGTGGTCTAGCGGACAATGAGCAGTTCTTC. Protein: CASSGLADNEQFF.

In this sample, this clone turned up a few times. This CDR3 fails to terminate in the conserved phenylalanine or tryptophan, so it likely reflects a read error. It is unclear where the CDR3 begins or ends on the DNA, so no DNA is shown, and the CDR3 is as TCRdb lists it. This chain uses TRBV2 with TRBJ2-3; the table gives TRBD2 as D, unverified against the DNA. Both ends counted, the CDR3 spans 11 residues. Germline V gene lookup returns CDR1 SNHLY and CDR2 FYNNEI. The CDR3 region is CASSGTSGRGN.

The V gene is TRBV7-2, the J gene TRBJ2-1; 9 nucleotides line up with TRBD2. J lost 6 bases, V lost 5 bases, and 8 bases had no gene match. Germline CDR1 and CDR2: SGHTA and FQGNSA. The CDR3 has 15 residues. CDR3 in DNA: TGTGCCAGCAGCCTTCTAGCGGGGCCCCGCAATGAGCAGTTCTTC. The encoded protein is CASSLLAGPRNEQFF.